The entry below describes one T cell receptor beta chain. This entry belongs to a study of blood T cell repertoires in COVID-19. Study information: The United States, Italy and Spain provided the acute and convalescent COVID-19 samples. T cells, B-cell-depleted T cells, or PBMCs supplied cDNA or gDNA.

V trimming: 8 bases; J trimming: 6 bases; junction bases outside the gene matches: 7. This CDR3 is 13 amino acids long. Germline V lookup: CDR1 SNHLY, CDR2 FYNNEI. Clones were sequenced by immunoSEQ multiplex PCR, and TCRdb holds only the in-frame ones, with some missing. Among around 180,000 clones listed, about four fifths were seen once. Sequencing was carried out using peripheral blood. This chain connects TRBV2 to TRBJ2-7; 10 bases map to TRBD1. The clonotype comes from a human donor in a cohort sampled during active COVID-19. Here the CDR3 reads CASGGRTGGEQYF. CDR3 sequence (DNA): TGTGCCAGCGGAGGACGGACAGGGGGCGAGCAGTACTTC. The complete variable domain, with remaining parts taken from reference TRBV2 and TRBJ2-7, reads EPEVTQTPSHQVTQMGQEVILRCVPISNHLYFYWYRQILGQKVEFLVSFYNNEISEKSEIFDDQFSVERPDGSNFTLKIRSTKLEDSAMYFCASGGRTGGEQYFGPGTRLTVT.